Described below is a single T cell receptor (beta chain) sequence and its context. Its binding antigen is unknown. Per-nucleotide qualities are absent, and no much larger clonotype sits a single base away. The entry originates in a study of OX40 agonist ivuxolimab in advanced cancers. The study in broad terms: The costimulatory receptor OX40 (CD134) was targeted by ivuxolimab, a fully human IgG2 agonistic monoclonal antibody. Patients were allowed to have had prior anti-PD-1, anti-PD-L1 or anti-CTLA-4 therapy, and approximately 37% of the dose-escalation patients had been treated with checkpoint inhibitors. The dose-escalation cohort was 80% to 90% male with a mean age of about 60 years, ranging from roughly 20 to 80. Of the roughly 54 patients in dose escalation, some 20 had hepatocellular carcinoma, approximately 15 had melanoma, 9 had renal cell carcinoma and 9 had head and neck cancer. Peripheral TCRbeta sequencing aimed to test whether ivuxolimab altered TCR sequence diversity and caused clonal T-cell expansion. Partial responses occurred in three dose-escalation patients: two with cutaneous melanoma and one with hepatocellular carcinoma. The monotherapy dose-escalation portion (N = 52 patients) of the phase I ivuxolimab trial is reported in the paper. Intravenous ivuxolimab was administered to patients every 2 weeks at six dose levels: 0.01, 0.1, 0.3, 1.5, 3 and 10 mg/kg. Study-level results and caveats: The antigen specificity of the peripheral T cells that underwent clonal expansion was not determined. Low levels of normalized T-cell clonal expansion were also seen in some patients who did not respond. At doses of 0.1 to 3.0 mg/kg, clonal expansion of both CD4+ and CD8+ blood T cells was observed from baseline to week 6. Partial responders in the 0.1-3.0 mg/kg groups had among the lowest normalized peripheral clonal expansion, especially among CD8+ T cells. After ivuxolimab, CD8+ T cells had more expanded clones than CD4+ T cells on average.

For sequencing of the TCRbeta CDR3 region, genomic DNA was extracted from the sorted cells. The immunoSEQ Assay was used to sequence the TCRbeta CDR3 regions. The table was pulled from immuneACCESS by TCRdb, which kept in-frame rearrangements only. Such tables lose some clones; where checked, under half of the loss comes from unresolved V genes, and the rest has no known cause. This sample gives around 80,000 clones in total; more than 75% of them show up just once. The ten biggest clones cover about 2.5% of the sample. The trial excluded patients who had a history of autoimmune disease or who were on systemic immunosuppression. Peripheral blood for TCR sequencing was collected from all dose cohorts at baseline, on cycle 4 day 1, and on cycle 7 day 1. The samples were drawn from a first-in-human, open-label, multicenter phase I dose-escalation trial of ivuxolimab. Adults with locally advanced or metastatic melanoma, renal cell, hepatocellular, or head and neck squamous cell carcinoma were enrolled in the trial. CD4+ and CD8+ T cells were sorted separately from peripheral blood before TCR sequencing.

This TCR came from an adult with an advanced solid tumor such as melanoma, head and neck, liver or kidney cancer. The material sequenced was CD4+ or CD8+ T cells sorted from blood, taken in a trial of the OX40 agonist ivuxolimab.

The DNA sequence is as follows: TGTGCCAGCAGCTTAATAGGCGCGAGGGGGCAAGAGACCCAGTACTTC. It translates to CASSLIGARGQETQYF. The chain employs TRBV7-2 and TRBJ2-5; the best D guess is TRBD1, with 6 bases matching. The CDR3, cysteine through phenylalanine, is 16 amino acids long. The kept DNA is CDR3 alone, 48 bases in frame from the first base. Relative to germline, V is 2 bases shorter and J is 2 bases shorter, with 15 bases between their ends. As encoded in the germline V gene, CDR1 is SGHTA while CDR2 is FQGNSA.